This TCR beta chain was found in a study of blood T cell repertoires in COVID-19. Overall study: Sources were T cells, B-cell-depleted T cells, or PBMCs; the material itself was cDNA or gDNA.

Per the authors' pipeline: Estimation of nucleated cell counts was performed using reference gene primer amplification. The table came from immunoSEQ multiplex PCR; TCRdb's copy has only in-frame clones and leaves some out. The V and J calls and clone size come from that table; D and trimming were worked out from the DNA. The data hold 400,000 to 500,000 clones, with around 89% observed a single time. Germline-derived CDR1 and CDR2 are SGHNT and YYREEE (reference sequence). The CDR3 has 15 residues. The ends lost 5 bases at V and 5 bases at J; junction bases unmatched: 9. Participant-given clinical history determined each cohort assignment.

The sequence was obtained from a woman aged 40 to 49 who had recovered from COVID-19. The sequenced material came from PBMCs or T cells enriched from blood (not recorded which). This rearrangement joins TRBV5-4 to TRBJ1-2; 10 bases match TRBD1. CDR3 bases: TGTGCCAGCAGGGCCGGGACAGGGGTTTTATATGGCTACACCTTC. It yields the protein CASRAGTGVLYGYTF.